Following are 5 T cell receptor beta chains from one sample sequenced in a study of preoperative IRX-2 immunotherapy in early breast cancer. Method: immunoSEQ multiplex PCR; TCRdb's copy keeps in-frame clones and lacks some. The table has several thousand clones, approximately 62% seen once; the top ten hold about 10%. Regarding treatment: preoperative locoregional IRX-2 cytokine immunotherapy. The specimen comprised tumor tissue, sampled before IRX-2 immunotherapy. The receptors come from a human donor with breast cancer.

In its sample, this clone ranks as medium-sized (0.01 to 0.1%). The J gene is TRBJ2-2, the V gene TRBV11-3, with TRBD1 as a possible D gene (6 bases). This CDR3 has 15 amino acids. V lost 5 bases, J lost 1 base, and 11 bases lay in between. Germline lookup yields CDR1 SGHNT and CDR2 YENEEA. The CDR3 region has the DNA TGTGCCAGCAGCCCCCAGACAGGGAACACCGGGGAGCTGTTTTTT. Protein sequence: CASSPQTGNTGELFF.

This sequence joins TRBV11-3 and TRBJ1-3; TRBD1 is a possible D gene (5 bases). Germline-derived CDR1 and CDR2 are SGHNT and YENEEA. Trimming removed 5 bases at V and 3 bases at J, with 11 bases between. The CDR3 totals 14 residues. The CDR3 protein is CASSPGTVGNTIYF. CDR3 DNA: TGTGCCAGCAGCCCCGGGACTGTTGGAAACACCATATATTTT.

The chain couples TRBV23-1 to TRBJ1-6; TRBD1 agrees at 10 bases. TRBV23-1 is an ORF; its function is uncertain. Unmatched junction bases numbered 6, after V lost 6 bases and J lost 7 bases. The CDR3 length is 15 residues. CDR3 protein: CASSLLGQGNSPLHF. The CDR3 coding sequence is TGCGCCAGCAGCTTGTTGGGACAGGGGAATTCACCCCTCCACTTT.

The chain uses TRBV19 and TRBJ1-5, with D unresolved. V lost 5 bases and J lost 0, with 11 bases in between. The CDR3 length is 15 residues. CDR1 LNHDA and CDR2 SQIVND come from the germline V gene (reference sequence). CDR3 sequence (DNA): TGTGCCAGTAGTCCTACGGATTATAGCAATCAGCCCCAGCATTTT. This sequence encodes CASSPTDYSNQPQHF. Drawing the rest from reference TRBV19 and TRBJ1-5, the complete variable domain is DGGITQSPKYLFRKEGQNVTLSCEQNLNHDAMYWYRQDPGQGLRLIYYSQIVNDFQKGDIAEGYSVSREKKESFPLTVTSAQKNPTAFYLCASSPTDYSNQPQHFGDGTRLSIL.

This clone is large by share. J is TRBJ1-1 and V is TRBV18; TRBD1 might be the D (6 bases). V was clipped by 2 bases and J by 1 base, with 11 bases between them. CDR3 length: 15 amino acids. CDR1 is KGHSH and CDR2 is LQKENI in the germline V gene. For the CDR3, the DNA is TGTGCCAGCTCACCAATCATGGACAGGAACACTGAAGCTTTCTTT. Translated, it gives CASSPIMDRNTEAFF.